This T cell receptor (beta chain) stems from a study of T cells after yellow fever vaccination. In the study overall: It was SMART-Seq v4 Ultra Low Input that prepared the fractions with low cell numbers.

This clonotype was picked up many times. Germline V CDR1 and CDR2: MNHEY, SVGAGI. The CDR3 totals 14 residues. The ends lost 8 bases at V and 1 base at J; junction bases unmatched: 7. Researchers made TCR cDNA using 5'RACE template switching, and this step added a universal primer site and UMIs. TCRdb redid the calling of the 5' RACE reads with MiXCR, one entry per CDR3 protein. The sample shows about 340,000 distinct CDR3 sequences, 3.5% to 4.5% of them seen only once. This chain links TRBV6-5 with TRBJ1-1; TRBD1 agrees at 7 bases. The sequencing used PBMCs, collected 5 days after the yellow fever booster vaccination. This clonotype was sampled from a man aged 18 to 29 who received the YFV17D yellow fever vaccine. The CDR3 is CASVGRTGNTEAFF. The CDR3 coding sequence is TGTGCCAGCGTCGGGCGGACAGGGAACACTGAAGCTTTCTTT.